The 22 T cell receptor beta chains below all came from one sample that was sequenced in a study of neurological immune-mediated disorders. TCRdb analysed the 5' RACE reads with MiXCR anew, one entry per CDR3 protein. The table lists roughly 32,000 distinct CDR3 sequences, about 15% of them singletons, with about 28% in the top ten. Sequenced input: PBMCs. Source of these receptors: a man in his 70s in good health.

There are many counts of this clonotype. The genes are TRBV7-2 and TRBJ2-4, with 12 bases that match TRBD1. CDR1 is SGHTA, CDR2 FQGNSA, per germline. CDR3 length: 15 residues. Trimming took 5 bases from V and 9 from J; bases not matched to a gene: 8. DNA for the CDR3: TGTGCCAGCAGCGATCCGGGACAGGGGGCTTTCATTCAGTACTTC. Amino acids: CASSDPGQGAFIQYF.

This clonotype appeared many times. The J gene is TRBJ2-6, the V gene TRBV5-1; D possibly uses TRBD1 or TRBD2 (6 bases each). Trimming took 4 bases from V and 0 from J, leaving 11 bases between them. CDR3 size: 16 residues. Germline CDR1 and CDR2: SGHRS and YFSETQ. CDR3 protein: CASSGRTVSGANVLTF. The CDR3 DNA reads as TGCGCCAGCAGCGGGAGGACAGTCTCTGGGGCCAACGTCCTGACTTTC.

This clonotype was counted many times. This sequence joins TRBV20-1 and TRBJ2-7, with D perhaps TRBD1 or TRBD2 (7 bases each). The V end lost 3 bases, the J end lost 0 bases, and 21 bases lay between the germline ends. Germline CDR1 reads DFQATT; CDR2 reads SNEGSKA (reference sequence). The length of the CDR3 is 17 residues. CDR3 in DNA: TGCAGTGCTAGTTCAAACGGGGGGCAGGGGGACTCCTACGAGCAGTACTTC. Protein: CSASSNGGQGDSYEQYF.

There are many counts of this clonotype. The chain couples TRBV29-1 to TRBJ1-1; D perhaps matches TRBD1 (5 bases). CDR3 length: 15 amino acids. The V gene's germline CDR1 is SQVTM and CDR2 ANQGSEA. V was clipped by 2 bases and J by 4 bases, with 17 bases between them. CDR3 sequence reads: CSVELARARTTEAFF. The CDR3, as DNA: TGCAGCGTTGAACTCGCCAGGGCGAGAACCACTGAAGCTTTCTTT.

This clonotype was found many times. V and J are TRBV27 and TRBJ2-3, with D possibly TRBD1 on 7 matching bases. Germline lookup yields CDR1 MNHEY and CDR2 SMNVEV (reference sequence). Trimming pared 5 bases from V and 5 bases from J, leaving 14 bases between. The CDR3 has 14 residues. This chain's CDR3 is CASSLQGGVDTQYF. DNA for the CDR3: TGTGCCAGCAGTCTGCAGGGGGGTGTAGATACGCAGTATTTT.

In this sample, this clonotype turned up many times. At one of its ends the junction is not consistent with the germline gene, which may arise from a read error. This rearrangement joins TRBV7-2 to TRBJ2-1; 10 nucleotides line up with TRBD2. The germline V gene encodes CDR1 SGHTA and CDR2 FQGNSA. This CDR3 has 13 residues. CDR3: CASRFKSGTSADF. In DNA, the CDR3 is TGTGCCAGCAGATTCAAGAGCGGGACTAGCGCAGACTTC.

This clonotype is medium-sized in the sample. The chain couples TRBV7-8 to TRBJ1-4; maybe TRBD1 (5 bases). V lost 5 bases to trimming and J lost 5 bases, with 18 bases between them. Per the germline V gene, CDR1 is SGHVS and CDR2 is FQNEAQ. This CDR3 has 16 residues. The CDR3 region is CASSPERGVQNEKLFF. The DNA for the CDR3 is TGTGCCAGCAGCCCCGAACGAGGGGTCCAAAATGAAAAACTGTTTTTT.

This clonotype was counted at least ten times. This chain connects TRBV18 to TRBJ2-5; D may correspond to TRBD1 or TRBD2 (5 bases each). With 3 bases removed from V and 5 bases from J, the gap between germline ends came to 19 bases. The CDR3 runs to 16 residues. CDR1 is KGHSH and CDR2 is LQKENI in the germline V gene. In DNA, the CDR3 is TGTGCCAGCTCACCCCTTCCCGGGACGCGAAGGGAGACCCAGTACTTC. Protein product: CASSPLPGTRRETQYF.

This clonotype occurred many times. The chain is built from TRBV7-2 and TRBJ1-2; the match to TRBD1 covers 7 bases. The CDR3 is 14 residues long. CDR1 SGHTA and CDR2 FQGNSA come from the germline V gene. V lost 0 bases to trimming and J lost 6 bases; unmatched junction nucleotides: 4. The CDR3 spells CASSLAEGGDGYTF. In DNA form, the CDR3 reads TGTGCCAGCAGCTTAGCGGAAGGGGGCGATGGCTACACCTTC.

This clonotype was found many times. One junction end disagrees with the germline gene, perhaps due to a read error. The gene calls are TRBV6-2 or TRBV6-3 and TRBJ1-5; D is undetermined. The length of the CDR3 is 14 residues. The V gene's germline CDR1 is MNHEY and CDR2 SVGEGT. The CDR3 nucleotides are TGTGTCAGCAGCCCCAGGATTGGCAATCAGCCCCAGCATTTT. Translating gives CVSSPRIGNQPQHF.

In its sample, this clonotype was seen many times. This chain links TRBV7-2 with TRBJ1-2; TRBD1 matches 8 bases. The junction had 16 bases not matched to a gene; V was cut back by 3 bases and J by 4 bases. The CDR3 loop spans 18 amino acids. CDR1 is SGHTA, CDR2 FQGNSA, per germline. CDR3 nucleotides: TGTGCCAGCAGCTTTATGCCGGGACAGGCCTACGGCGGCTATGGCTACACCTTC. Translating it yields CASSFMPGQAYGGYGYTF.

This clonotype showed up many times. The rearrangement uses TRBV20-1 and TRBJ1-1; 9 bases agree with TRBD1. CDR3 length equals 14 residues. V shed 6 bases, J shed 1 base, and the junction held 6 bases outside the gene matches. Germline-derived CDR1 and CDR2 are DFQATT and SNEGSKA (reference sequence). In DNA form, the CDR3 reads TGCAGTGCCTCCCGGACAGGGGAGAACACTGAAGCTTTCTTT. It codes for CSASRTGENTEAFF.

This clonotype was recorded many times. The CDR3 loop reads CASSLWWQQNYNEQFF. DNA of the CDR3: TGTGCCAGCAGCTTGTGGTGGCAGCAAAACTACAATGAGCAGTTCTTC. The rearrangement joins TRBV5-6 to TRBJ2-1; no firm D call. CDR3 size: 16 residues. Germline V gives CDR1 SGHDT, CDR2 YYEEEE. V was shortened by 1 base and J by 3 bases, with 14 bases between the two germline ends.

This clonotype was detected many times. This chain links TRBV29-1 with TRBJ1-1; 11 nucleotides line up with TRBD1. The J segment lost 9 bases and the V segment lost 7 bases, leaving 7 bases of the junction unmatched. Germline CDR1 SQVTM, CDR2 ANQGSEA. This CDR3 has 12 amino acids. CDR3 sequence reads: CSADGQGAKAFF. CDR3 in DNA: TGCAGCGCCGATGGACAGGGGGCGAAAGCTTTCTTT. Variable domain in full (rest from reference TRBV29-1 and TRBJ1-1): SAVISQKPSRDICQRGTSLTIQCQVDSQVTMMFWYRQQPGQSLTLIATANQGSEATYESGFVIDKFPISRPNLTFSTLTVSNMSPEDSSIYLCSADGQGAKAFFGQGTRLTVV.

The chain carries TRBV12-3 or TRBV12-4 and TRBJ2-4; no reliable D call. The CDR3 is made up of 12 amino acids. The V and J ends lost 2 bases and 6 bases respectively, with 5 bases between them. The DNA for the CDR3 is TGTGCCAGCAGTTTATGGGGAAACATTCAGTACTTC. Encoded protein: CASSLWGNIQYF.

This clonotype has at least ten counts. The V call is TRBV9, the J call TRBJ2-1; D is ambiguous. Trimming removed 4 bases at V and 8 bases at J, with 13 bases between. The CDR3 consists of 13 residues. CDR1 is SGDLS, CDR2 YYNGEE, per germline. The CDR3 DNA reads TGTGCCAGCAGCCCCCAGGTCTCCGATGAGCAGTTCTTC. This gives the protein CASSPQVSDEQFF.

Many counts were recorded for this clonotype. The chain recombines TRBV5-5 with TRBJ2-5; D remains unclear. Per germline, CDR1 SGHKS and CDR2 YYEKEE (reference sequence). V lost 7 bases and J lost 2, with 15 bases in between. The length of the CDR3 is 14 residues. CDR3 nucleotide sequence: TGTGCCAGCGCGACGGGTTTTGAACAAGAGACCCAGTACTTC. Translating it yields CASATGFEQETQYF.

This clonotype showed up many times. The gene calls are TRBV20-1 and TRBJ2-7; 8 nucleotides agree with TRBD2. This CDR3 spans 15 amino acids. The germline V gene has CDR1 DFQATT and CDR2 SNEGSKA (reference sequence). V gave up 3 bases and J gave up 4 bases; unmatched junction bases: 11. The CDR3 protein is CSASPAGAWNYEQYF. CDR3 coding DNA: TGCAGTGCTAGCCCAGCGGGGGCTTGGAATTACGAGCAGTACTTC.

This clonotype was seen repeatedly, ten times or more. CDR3 coding DNA: TGCAGTGCTAGAGATAGCCGACAGGGGATGTCGCAAGAGACCCAGTACTTC. Translating gives CSARDSRQGMSQETQYF. The genes are TRBV20-1 and TRBJ2-5; TRBD1 matches at 8 bases. Germline V CDR1 and CDR2: DFQATT, SNEGSKA (reference sequence). CDR3 length: 17 amino acids. J lost 2 bases, V lost 0 bases, and 11 bases had no gene match.

The CDR3 bases are TGTGCCAGCAGCTGGACAGGGGGTGGCACTGAAGCTTTCTTT. It is translated as CASSWTGGGTEAFF. The J gene is TRBJ1-1, the V gene TRBV5-4; 10 nucleotides line up with TRBD1. Per germline, CDR1 SGHNT and CDR2 YYREEE (reference sequence). J was trimmed by 4 bases and V by 3 bases; bases with no gene match: 3. This CDR3 is 14 amino acids long.

This clonotype was counted ten times or more. The chain recombines TRBV15 with TRBJ1-3; 11 bases map to TRBD1. Germline loops: CDR1 LNHNV, CDR2 YYDKDF (reference sequence). V was clipped by 0 bases and J by 4 bases; unmatched bases: 5. The CDR3 contains 17 residues. In DNA form, the CDR3 reads TGTGCCACCAGCAGAGATGGCAGGACAGGGGGCGGAAACACCATATATTTT. Its translation is CATSRDGRTGGGNTIYF.

This clonotype came up many times. The chain is built from TRBV18 and TRBJ2-7; 10 bases line up with TRBD2. The germline gives CDR1 KGHSH, CDR2 LQKENI. V lost 2 bases, J lost 4 bases, and 5 bases stayed unmatched. There are 15 residues in the CDR3. The CDR3 sequence is CASSPERGGRYEQYF. DNA of the CDR3: TGTGCCAGCTCACCAGAGCGGGGGGGGCGGTACGAGCAGTACTTC.